The sequence of this T cell receptor (beta chain) was determined in a study of cytotoxic CD8 clonotypes in ibrutinib-treated CLL. Study overall: Patients attained about 25 partial and 2 complete responses; at median roughly 73 months, around 15 remained remitted while about twelve progressed. Timing of response sample collection was a median around eleven months after treatment start, with a range of 6 to 36. General observations from the study: Baseline-level clonality went beyond age-matched healthy donors and moved in step with circulating CD8+ T-cell counts.

The repertoire was sequenced with immunoSEQ multiplex PCR; TCRdb's copy has only in-frame clones and lacks some. The sample has 150,000 to 200,000 clones, 70% to 90% seen once. V shed 1 base and J 6 bases; nucleotides not matched to a gene: 8. Per germline, CDR1 LNHDA and CDR2 SQIVND (reference sequence). The CDR3 extends over 15 amino acids. From cryopreserved PBMCs came 2 to 2.5 micrograms of genomic DNA used for TCR beta libraries. A note on this clone: Its cognate antigen is unknown.

The V and J genes are TRBV19 and TRBJ2-7; 8 bases are shared with TRBD1. Sequenced here: PBMCs, sampled at disease progression, from a patient treated with ibrutinib. The TCR was taken from a human donor with chronic lymphocytic leukemia. CDR3 loop: CASSIGEDRDAEQYF. Here the CDR3 DNA reads TGTGCCAGTAGTATAGGCGAGGACAGGGATGCCGAGCAGTACTTC.